This entry concerns a single T cell receptor beta chain. Antigen: not known. Quantitative molecular-barcoded 5'-RACE generated the TCR beta libraries. TCRdb re-called the 5' RACE reads with MiXCR, one entry per CDR3 protein. The data contain about 90,000 distinct CDR3 sequences, around 26% of them seen just once; the ten biggest clones take up about 60%. V was pared by 4 bases and J by 11 bases, with 17 bases between. CDR1 is SGHTA, CDR2 FQGTGA, per germline. CDR3 size: 13 residues. The sample comes from a study of CD8 T cells in ankylosing spondylitis. Notes on the study in general: In ankylosing spondylitis blood, a motif of roughly eight highly homologous TCR beta variants appeared characteristic. The authors reported significant enrichment of disease-linked clones in matched ankylosing spondylitis synovial fluid. Reactive arthritis synovial fluid and blood previously showed some of these motif variants.

The sequence was collected from a male donor with ankylosing spondylitis or in good health (not recorded which). This chain links TRBV7-3 with TRBJ1-1; TRBD1 is a possible D gene (5 bases). Material: blood, either unsorted or a sorted T cell fraction (not recorded which). The CDR3: CASSSQGGTTAFF. The CDR3 DNA reads as TGTGCCAGCAGCTCTCAGGGAGGTACGACGGCTTTCTTT.